Reported below is one TCR beta chain. Its antigen is still unknown. This sample is part of a study of cytomegalovirus exposure and HLA in healthy donors. Study results and caveats: Based on reports, TCR beta sequences accurately predicted HLA-A and HLA-B alleles for most subjects. Rare TCR sequences predominated, though certain public TCRs were found in many donors. Highly shared sequence variants in one cluster were likely a sequencing artifact. In a later analysis, about 17,000 TCR beta sequences were associated with HLA alleles at 0.05 false discovery rate.

PCR was performed using 60 Vbeta and 13 Jbeta primers. Sequencing used immunoSEQ multiplex PCR; TCRdb keeps in-frame clones, though not all of them. The sample yields about 72,000 clones, around 64% seen once. This CDR3 comprises 14 residues. Germline lookup yields CDR1 MGHRA and CDR2 YSYEKL. V lost 6 bases, J lost 11 bases, and 19 bases lay in between. The V call is TRBV4-1, the J call TRBJ2-2, with D tentatively TRBD1 (5 bases). Sequencing input: PBMCs. This clonotype was obtained from a middle-aged man in good health and CMV-seropositive. CDR3 nucleotide sequence: TGCGCCAGCAGGCCAACGCCGGACAATAGCGAGCTGTTTTTT. This translates into CASRPTPDNSELFF.